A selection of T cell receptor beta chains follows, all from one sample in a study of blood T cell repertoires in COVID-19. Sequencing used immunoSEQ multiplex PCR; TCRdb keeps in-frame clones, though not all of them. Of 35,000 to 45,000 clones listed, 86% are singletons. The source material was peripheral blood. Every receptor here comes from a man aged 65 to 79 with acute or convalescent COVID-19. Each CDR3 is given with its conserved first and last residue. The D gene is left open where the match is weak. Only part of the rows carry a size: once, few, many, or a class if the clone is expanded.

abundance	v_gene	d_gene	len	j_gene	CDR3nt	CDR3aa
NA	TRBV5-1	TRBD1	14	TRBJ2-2	TGCGCCAGCAGCTTGAGGACAGGGGTCGGGGAGCTGTTTTTT	CASSLRTGVGELFF
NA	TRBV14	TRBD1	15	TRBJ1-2	TGTGCCAGCAGCCAGGGACAGGGCGACGGGTATGGCTACACCTTC	CASSQGQGDGYGYTF
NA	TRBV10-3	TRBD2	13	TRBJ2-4	TGTGCCATCAGTGAGTCGGCGGGAGAGATTCAGTACTTC	CAISESAGEIQYF
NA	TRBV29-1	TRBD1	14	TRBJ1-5	TGCAGCGTTGAAACAGGGGGAAGCAATCAGCCCCAGCATTTT	CSVETGGSNQPQHF
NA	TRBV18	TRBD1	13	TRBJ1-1	TGTGCCAGCTCGGGGACAGGGGGCACTGAAGCTTTCTTT	CASSGTGGTEAFF
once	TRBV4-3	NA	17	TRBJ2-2	TGCGCCAGCAGCCAAGCTCGGGGGACGCAGCATCCCGGGGAGCTGTTTTTT	CASSQARGTQHPGELFF
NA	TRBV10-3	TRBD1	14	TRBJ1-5	TGTGCCATCGGACGGACAGGGGAGGTTCAGCCCCAGCATTTT	CAIGRTGEVQPQHF
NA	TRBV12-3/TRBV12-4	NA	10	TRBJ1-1	TGTGCCAGCGGGCGTACTGAAGCTTTCTTT	CASGRTEAFF
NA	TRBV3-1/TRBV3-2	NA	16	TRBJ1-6	TGTGCCAGCAGCCAAGAAGTCGTCAGGGGCGCTTCCCCCCTCCACTTT	CASSQEVVRGASPLHF
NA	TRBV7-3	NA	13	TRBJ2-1	TGTGCCAGCAGCTTAGACGGCAGGAATGAGCAGTTCTTC	CASSLDGRNEQFF
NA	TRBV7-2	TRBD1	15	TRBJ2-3	TGTGCCAGCAGCTCCTGGACAGGGGGCACAGATACGCAGTATTTT	CASSSWTGGTDTQYF
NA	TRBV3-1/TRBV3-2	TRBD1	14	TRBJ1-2	TGTGCCAGCAGCCAACCGGGACAGGATTATGGCTACACCTTC	CASSQPGQDYGYTF